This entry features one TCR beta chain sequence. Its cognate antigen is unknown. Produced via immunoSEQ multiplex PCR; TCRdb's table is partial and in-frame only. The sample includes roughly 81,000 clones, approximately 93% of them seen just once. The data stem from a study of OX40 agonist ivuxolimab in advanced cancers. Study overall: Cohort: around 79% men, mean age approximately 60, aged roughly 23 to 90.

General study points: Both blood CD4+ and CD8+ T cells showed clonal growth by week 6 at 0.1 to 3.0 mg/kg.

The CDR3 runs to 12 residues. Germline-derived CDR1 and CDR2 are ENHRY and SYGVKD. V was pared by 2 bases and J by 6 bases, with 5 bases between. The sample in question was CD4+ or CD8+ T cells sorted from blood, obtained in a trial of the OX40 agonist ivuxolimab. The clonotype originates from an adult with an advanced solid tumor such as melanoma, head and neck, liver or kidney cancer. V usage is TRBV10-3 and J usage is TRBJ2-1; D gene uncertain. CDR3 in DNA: TGTGCCATCAGTGAGACCGGCAATGAGCAGTTCTTC. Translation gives CAISETGNEQFF.